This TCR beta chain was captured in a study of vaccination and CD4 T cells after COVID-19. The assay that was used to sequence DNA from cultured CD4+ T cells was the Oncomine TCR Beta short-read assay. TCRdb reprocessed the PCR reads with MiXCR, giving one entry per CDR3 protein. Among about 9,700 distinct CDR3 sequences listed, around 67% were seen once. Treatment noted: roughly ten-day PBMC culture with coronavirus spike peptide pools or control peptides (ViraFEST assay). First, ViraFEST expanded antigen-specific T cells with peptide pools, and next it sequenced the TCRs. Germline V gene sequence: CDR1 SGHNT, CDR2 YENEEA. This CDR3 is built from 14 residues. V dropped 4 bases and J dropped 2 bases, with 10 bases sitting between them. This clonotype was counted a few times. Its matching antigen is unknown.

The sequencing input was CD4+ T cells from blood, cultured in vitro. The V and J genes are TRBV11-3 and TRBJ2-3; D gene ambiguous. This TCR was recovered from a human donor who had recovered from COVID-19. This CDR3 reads CASSSSIITDTQYF. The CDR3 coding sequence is TGTGCCAGCAGCTCCTCGATCATCACAGATACGCAGTATTTT. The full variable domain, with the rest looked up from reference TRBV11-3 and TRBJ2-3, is EAGVVQSPRYKIIEKKQPVAFWCNPISGHNTLYWYLQNLGQGPELLIRYENEEAVDDSQLPKDRFSAERLKGVDSTLKIQPAELGDSAVYLCASSSSIITDTQYFGPGTRLTVL.